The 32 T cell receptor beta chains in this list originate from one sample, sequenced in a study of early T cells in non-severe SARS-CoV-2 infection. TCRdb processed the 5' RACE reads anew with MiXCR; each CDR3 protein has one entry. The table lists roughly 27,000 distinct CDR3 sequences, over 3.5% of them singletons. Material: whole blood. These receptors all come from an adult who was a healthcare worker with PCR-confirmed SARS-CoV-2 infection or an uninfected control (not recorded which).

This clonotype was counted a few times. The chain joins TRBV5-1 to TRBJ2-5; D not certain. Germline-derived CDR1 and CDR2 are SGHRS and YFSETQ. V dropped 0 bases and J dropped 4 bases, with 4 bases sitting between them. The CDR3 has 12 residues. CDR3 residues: CASSLGIETQYF. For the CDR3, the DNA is TGCGCCAGCAGCTTGGGGATAGAGACCCAGTACTTC.

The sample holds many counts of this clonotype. The CDR3, as DNA: TGTGCCAGTACCTTATGGGCTAGCGGGAGTACAAATGAGCAGTTCTTC. Its translation is CASTLWASGSTNEQFF. The rearrangement joins TRBV19 to TRBJ2-1; 10 nucleotides match TRBD2. Germline trimming cut 7 bases from V and 7 bases from J; bases unmatched to any gene: 13. The length of the CDR3 is 16 residues. Germline loops: CDR1 LNHDA, CDR2 SQIVND (reference sequence). Supplemented by reference TRBV19 and TRBJ2-1, the full variable domain reads DGGITQSPKYLFRKEGQNVTLSCEQNLNHDAMYWYRQDPGQGLRLIYYSQIVNDFQKGDIAEGYSVSREKKESFPLTVTSAQKNPTAFYLCASTLWASGSTNEQFFGPGTRLTVL.

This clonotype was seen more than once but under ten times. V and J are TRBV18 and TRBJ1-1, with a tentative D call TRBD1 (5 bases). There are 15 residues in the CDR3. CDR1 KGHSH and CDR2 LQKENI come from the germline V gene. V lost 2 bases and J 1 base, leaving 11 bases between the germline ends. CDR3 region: CASSPNGGTNTEAFF. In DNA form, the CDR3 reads TGTGCCAGCTCACCAAACGGGGGGACGAACACTGAAGCTTTCTTT.

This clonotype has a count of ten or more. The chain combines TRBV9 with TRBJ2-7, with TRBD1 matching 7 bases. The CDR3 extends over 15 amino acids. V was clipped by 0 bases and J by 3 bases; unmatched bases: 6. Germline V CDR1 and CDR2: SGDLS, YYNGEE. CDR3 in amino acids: CASSVGPGQNYEQYF. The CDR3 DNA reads TGTGCCAGCAGCGTAGGACCGGGACAGAACTACGAGCAGTACTTC.

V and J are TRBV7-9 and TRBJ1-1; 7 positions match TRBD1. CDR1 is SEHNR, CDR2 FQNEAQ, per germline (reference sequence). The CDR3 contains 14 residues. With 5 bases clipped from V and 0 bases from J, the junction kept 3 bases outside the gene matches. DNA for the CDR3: TGTGCCAGCAGCCACAGGGGTATGAACACTGAAGCTTTCTTT. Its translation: CASSHRGMNTEAFF. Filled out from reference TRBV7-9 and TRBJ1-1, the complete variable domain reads DTGVSQNPRHKITKRGQNVTFRCDPISEHNRLYWYRQTLGQGPEFLTYFQNEAQLEKSRLLSDRFSAERPKGSFSTLEIQRTEQGDSAMYLCASSHRGMNTEAFFGQGTRLTVV.

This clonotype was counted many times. For the CDR3, the DNA is TGTGCCAGCAGCTCCCTTGGGACTAGCACAGATACGCAGTATTTT. This translates into CASSSLGTSTDTQYF. The chain has TRBV7-2 and TRBJ2-3, with a weak D call TRBD2 (6 bases). Germline V CDR1 and CDR2: SGHTA, FQGNSA. The CDR3 covers 15 residues. V was trimmed by 4 bases and J by 0 bases, leaving 11 bases between them.

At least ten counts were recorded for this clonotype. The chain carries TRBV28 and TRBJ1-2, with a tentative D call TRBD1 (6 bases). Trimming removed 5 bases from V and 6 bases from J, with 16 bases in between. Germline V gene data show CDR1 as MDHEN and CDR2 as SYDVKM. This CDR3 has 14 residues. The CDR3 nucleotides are TGTGCCAGCAGTCTGAGGGGCAGGGGTCATGGCTACACCTTC. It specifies CASSLRGRGHGYTF.

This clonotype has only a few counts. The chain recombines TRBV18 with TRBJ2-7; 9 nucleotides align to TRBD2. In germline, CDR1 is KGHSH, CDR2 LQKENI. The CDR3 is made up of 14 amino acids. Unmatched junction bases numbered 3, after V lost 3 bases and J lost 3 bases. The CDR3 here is CASSPASGNYEQYF. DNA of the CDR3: TGTGCCAGCTCACCCGCTAGCGGGAACTACGAGCAGTACTTC. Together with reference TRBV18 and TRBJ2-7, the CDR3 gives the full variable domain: NAGVMQNPRHLVRRRGQEARLRCSPMKGHSHVYWYRQLPEEGLKFMVYLQKENIIDESGMPKERFSAEFPKEGPSILRIQQVVRGDSAAYFCASSPASGNYEQYFGPGTRLTVT.

The chain's CDR3 is CSARVQAGGNEQYF. The CDR3 bases are TGCAGTGCTAGGGTCCAGGCGGGAGGGAACGAGCAGTACTTC. The chain recombines TRBV20-1 with TRBJ2-7; 9 nucleotides line up with TRBD2. V shed 3 bases and J 5 bases; nucleotides not matched to a gene: 8. The CDR3 contains 14 residues. The V gene's germline CDR1 is DFQATT and CDR2 SNEGSKA (reference sequence).

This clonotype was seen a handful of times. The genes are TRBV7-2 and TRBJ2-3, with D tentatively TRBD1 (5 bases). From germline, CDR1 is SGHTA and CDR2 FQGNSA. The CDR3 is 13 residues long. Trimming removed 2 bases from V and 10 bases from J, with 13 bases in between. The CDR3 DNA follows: TGTGCCAGCAGCTTAAGGGTGGGGCAGGCGCAGTATTTT. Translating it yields CASSLRVGQAQYF.

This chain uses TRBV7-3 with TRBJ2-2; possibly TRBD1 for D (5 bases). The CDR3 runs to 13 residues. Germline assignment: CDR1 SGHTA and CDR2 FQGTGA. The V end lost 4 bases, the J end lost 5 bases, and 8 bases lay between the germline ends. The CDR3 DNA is TGTGCCAGCAGCTACCAGGGAACCGGGGAGCTGTTTTTT. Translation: CASSYQGTGELFF.

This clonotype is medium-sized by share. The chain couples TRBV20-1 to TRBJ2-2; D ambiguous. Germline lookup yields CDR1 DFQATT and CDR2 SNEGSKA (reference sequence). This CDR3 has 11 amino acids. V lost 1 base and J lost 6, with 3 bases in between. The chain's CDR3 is CSARGAGELFF. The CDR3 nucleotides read TGCAGTGCTAGAGGGGCCGGGGAGCTGTTTTTT.

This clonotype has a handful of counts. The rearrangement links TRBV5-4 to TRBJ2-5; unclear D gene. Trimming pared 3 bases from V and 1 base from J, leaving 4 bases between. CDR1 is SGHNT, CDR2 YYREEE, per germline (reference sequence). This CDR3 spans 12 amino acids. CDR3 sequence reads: CASSSPQETQYF. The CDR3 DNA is TGTGCCAGCAGCTCTCCCCAAGAGACCCAGTACTTC.

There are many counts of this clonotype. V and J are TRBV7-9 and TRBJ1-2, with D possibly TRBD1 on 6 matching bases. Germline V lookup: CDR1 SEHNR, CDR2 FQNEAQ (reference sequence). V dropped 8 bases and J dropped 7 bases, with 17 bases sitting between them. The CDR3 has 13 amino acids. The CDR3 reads CASGIPGVGGYTF. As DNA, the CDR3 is TGTGCCAGCGGAATACCAGGGGTTGGTGGCTACACCTTC.

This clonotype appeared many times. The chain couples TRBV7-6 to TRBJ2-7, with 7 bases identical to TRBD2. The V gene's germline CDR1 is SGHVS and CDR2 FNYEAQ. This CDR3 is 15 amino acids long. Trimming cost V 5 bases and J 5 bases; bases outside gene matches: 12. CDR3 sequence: CASSVEGGLLDEQYF. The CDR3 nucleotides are TGTGCCAGCAGCGTGGAGGGAGGGCTCTTAGACGAGCAGTACTTC. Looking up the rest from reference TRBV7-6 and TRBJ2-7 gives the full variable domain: GAGVSQSPRYKVTKRGQDVALRCDPISGHVSLYWYRQALGQGPEFLTYFNYEAQQDKSGLPNDRFSAERPEGSISTLTIQRTEQRDSAMYRCASSVEGGLLDEQYFGPGTRLTVT.

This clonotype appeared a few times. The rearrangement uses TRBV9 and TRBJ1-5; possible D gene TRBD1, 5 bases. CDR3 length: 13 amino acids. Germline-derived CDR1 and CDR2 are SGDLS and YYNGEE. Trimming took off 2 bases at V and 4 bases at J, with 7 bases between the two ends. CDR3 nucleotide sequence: TGTGCCAGCAGCGTTTCAGGGAATCAGCCCCAGCATTTT. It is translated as CASSVSGNQPQHF.

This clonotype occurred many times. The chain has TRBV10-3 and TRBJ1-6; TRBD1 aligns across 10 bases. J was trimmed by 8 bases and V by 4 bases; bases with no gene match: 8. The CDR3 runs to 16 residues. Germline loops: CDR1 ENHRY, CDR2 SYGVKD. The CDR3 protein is CAISGITGTGDSPLHF. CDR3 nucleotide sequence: TGTGCCATCAGTGGGATAACCGGGACAGGGGATTCACCCCTCCACTTT.

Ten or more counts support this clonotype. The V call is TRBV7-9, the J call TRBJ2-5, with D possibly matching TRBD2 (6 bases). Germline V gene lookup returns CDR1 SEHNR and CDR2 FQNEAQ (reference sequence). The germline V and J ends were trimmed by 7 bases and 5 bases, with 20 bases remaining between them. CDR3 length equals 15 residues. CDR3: CASINRGWLVETQYF. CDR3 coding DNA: TGTGCCAGCATCAACCGGGGGTGGTTGGTTGAGACCCAGTACTTC. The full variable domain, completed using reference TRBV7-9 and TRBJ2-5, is DTGVSQNPRHKITKRGQNVTFRCDPISEHNRLYWYRQTLGQGPEFLTYFQNEAQLEKSRLLSDRFSAERPKGSFSTLEIQRTEQGDSAMYLCASINRGWLVETQYFGPGTRLLVL.

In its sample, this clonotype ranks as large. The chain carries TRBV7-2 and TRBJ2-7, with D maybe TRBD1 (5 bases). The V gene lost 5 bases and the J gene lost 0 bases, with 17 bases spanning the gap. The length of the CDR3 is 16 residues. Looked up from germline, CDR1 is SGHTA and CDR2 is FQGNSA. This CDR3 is CASSPEKGQYSYEQYF. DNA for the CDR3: TGTGCCAGCAGCCCCGAGAAGGGGCAATACTCCTACGAGCAGTACTTC.

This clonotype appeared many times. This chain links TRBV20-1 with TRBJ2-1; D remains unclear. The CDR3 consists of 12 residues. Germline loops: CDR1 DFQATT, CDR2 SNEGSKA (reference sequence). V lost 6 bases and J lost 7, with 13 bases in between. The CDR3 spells CSARPQLNEQFF. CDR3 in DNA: TGCAGTGCCAGGCCCCAGTTGAATGAGCAGTTCTTC.

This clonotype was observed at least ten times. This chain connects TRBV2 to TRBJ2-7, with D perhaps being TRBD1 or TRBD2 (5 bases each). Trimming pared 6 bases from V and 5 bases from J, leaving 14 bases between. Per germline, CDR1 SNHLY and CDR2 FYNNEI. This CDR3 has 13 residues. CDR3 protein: CASSAPGPHEQYF. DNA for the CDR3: TGTGCCAGCAGCGCCCCGGGACCTCACGAGCAGTACTTC.

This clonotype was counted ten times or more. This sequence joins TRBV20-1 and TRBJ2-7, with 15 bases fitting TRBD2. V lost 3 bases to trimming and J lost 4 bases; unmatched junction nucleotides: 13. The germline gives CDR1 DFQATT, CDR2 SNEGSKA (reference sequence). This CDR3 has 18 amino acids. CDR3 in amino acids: CSARGGPPGLAGGYEQYF. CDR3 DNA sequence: TGCAGTGCTAGGGGAGGCCCGCCGGGACTAGCGGGAGGATACGAGCAGTACTTC.

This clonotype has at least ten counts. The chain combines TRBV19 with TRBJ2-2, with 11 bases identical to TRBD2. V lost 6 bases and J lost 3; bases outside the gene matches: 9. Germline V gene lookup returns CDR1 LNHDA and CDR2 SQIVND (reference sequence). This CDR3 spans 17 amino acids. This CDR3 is CASSQRGTSGYTGELFF. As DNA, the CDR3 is TGTGCCAGTAGCCAGAGGGGGACTAGCGGTTACACCGGGGAGCTGTTTTTT.

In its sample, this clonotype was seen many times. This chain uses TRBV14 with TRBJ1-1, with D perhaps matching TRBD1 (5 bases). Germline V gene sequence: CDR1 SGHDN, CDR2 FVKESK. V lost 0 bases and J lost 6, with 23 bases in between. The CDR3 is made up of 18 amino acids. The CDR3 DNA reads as TGTGCCAGCAGCCAAGATCCTCCATTAGGGGCGGCTTCCCCTGAAGCTTTCTTT. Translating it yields CASSQDPPLGAASPEAFF.

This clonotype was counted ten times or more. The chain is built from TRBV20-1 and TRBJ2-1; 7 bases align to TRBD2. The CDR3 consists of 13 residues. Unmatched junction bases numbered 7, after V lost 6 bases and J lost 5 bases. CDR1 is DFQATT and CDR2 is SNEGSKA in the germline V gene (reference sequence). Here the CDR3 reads CSAGLVRNNEQFF. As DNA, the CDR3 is TGCAGTGCCGGACTAGTTAGGAACAATGAGCAGTTCTTC.

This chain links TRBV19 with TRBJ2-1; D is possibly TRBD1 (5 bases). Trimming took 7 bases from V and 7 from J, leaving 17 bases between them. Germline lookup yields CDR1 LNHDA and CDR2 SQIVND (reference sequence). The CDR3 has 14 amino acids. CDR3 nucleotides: TGTGCCAGTACCCAGACTGGGGCGAGGAATGAGCAGTTCTTC. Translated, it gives CASTQTGARNEQFF.

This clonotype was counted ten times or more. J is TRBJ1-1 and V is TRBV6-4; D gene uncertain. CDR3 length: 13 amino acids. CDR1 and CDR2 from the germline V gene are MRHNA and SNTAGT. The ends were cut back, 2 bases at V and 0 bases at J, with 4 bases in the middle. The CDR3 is CASSDQVNTEAFF. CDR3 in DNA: TGTGCCAGCAGTGACCAGGTGAACACTGAAGCTTTCTTT.

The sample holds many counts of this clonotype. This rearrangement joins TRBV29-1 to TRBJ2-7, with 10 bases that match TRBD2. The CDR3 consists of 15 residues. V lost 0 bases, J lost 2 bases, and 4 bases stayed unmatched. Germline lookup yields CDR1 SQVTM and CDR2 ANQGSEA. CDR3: CSVEDRAGGPYEQYF. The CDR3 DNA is TGCAGCGTTGAAGATCGAGCGGGAGGGCCCTACGAGCAGTACTTC.

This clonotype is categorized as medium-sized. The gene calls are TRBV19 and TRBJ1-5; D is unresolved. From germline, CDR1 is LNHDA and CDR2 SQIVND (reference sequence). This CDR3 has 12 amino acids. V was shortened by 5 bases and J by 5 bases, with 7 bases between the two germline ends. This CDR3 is CASSVRDQPQHF. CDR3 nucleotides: TGTGCCAGTAGTGTTCGAGATCAGCCCCAGCATTTT.

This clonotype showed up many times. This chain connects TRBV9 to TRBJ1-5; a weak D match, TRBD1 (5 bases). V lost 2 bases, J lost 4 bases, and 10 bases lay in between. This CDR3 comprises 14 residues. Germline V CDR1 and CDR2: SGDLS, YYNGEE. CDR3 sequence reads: CASSVGGRNQPQHF. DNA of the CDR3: TGTGCCAGCAGCGTTGGGGGAAGAAATCAGCCCCAGCATTTT.

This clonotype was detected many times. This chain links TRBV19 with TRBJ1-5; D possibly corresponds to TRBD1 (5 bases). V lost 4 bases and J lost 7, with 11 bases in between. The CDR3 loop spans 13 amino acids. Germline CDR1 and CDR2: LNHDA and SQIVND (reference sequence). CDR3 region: CASSRDGLQPQHF. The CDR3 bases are TGTGCCAGTAGTAGGGACGGGCTACAGCCCCAGCATTTT.

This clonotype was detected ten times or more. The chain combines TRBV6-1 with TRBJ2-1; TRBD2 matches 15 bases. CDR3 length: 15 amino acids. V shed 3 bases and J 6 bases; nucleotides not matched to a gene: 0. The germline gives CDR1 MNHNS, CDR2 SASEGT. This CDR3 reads CASSEGLAGGNEQFF. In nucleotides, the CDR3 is TGTGCCAGCAGTGAGGGACTAGCGGGAGGCAATGAGCAGTTCTTC.